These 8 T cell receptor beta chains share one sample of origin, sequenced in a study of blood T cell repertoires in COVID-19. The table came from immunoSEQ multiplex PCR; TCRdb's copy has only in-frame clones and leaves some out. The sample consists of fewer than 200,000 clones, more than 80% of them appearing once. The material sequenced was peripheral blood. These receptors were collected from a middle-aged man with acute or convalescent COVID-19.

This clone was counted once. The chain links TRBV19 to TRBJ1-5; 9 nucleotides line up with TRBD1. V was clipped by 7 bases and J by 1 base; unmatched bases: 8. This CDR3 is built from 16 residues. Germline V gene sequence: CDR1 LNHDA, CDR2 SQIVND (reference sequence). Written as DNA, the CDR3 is TGTGCCAGTACCCCACGGGACAGGGTGAGCAATCAGCCCCAGCATTTT. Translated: CASTPRDRVSNQPQHF.

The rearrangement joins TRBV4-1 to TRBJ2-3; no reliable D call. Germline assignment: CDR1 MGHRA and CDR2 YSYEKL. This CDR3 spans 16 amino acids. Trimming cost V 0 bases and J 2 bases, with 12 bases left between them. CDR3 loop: CASSQDDGVFTDTQYF. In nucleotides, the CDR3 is TGCGCCAGCAGCCAAGATGACGGAGTCTTCACAGATACGCAGTATTTT.

The CDR3 coding sequence is TGTGCCAGCAGCCATTACCGGGACATAAGAAACTACACCTTC. Translating it yields CASSHYRDIRNYTF. V usage is TRBV7-8 and J usage is TRBJ1-2, with D possibly matching TRBD1 (6 bases). Germline loops: CDR1 SGHVS, CDR2 FQNEAQ. The CDR3 runs to 14 residues. Trimming stripped 5 bases from V and 10 bases from J, with 20 bases between.

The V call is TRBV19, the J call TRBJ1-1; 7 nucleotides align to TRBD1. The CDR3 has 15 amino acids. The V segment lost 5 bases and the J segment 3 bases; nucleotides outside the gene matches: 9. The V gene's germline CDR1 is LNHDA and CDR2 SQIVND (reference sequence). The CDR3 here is CASSPVRQGDTEAFF. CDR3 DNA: TGTGCCAGTAGTCCAGTGAGACAGGGTGACACTGAAGCTTTCTTT.

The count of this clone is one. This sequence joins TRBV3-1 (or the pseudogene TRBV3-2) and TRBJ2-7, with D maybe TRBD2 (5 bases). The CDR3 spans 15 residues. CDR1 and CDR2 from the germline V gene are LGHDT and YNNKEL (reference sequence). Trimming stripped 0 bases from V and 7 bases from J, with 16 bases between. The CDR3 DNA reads TGTGCCAGCAGCCAAGAGAGTGGACTGGAGCGTGAGCAGTACTTC. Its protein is CASSQESGLEREQYF.

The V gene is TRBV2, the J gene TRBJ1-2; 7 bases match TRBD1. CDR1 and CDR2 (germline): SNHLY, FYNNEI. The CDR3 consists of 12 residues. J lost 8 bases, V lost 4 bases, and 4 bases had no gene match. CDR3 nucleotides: TGTGCCAGCAGTGCTCGACAGGGAGGCTACACCTTC. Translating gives CASSARQGGYTF. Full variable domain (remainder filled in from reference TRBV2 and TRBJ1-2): EPEVTQTPSHQVTQMGQEVILRCVPISNHLYFYWYRQILGQKVEFLVSFYNNEISEKSEIFDDQFSVERPDGSNFTLKIRSTKLEDSAMYFCASSARQGGYTFGSGTRLTVV.

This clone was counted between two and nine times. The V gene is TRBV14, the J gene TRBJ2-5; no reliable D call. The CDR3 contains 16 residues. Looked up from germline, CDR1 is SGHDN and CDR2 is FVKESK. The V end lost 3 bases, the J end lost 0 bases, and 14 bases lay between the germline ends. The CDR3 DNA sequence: TGTGCCAGCAGCCATTATCCAGTACCCTACCAAGAGACCCAGTACTTC. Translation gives CASSHYPVPYQETQYF.

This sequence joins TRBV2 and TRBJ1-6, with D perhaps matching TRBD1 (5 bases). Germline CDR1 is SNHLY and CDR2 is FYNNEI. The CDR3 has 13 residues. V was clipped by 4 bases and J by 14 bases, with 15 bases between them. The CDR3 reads CASSGTPSGALHF. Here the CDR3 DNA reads TGTGCCAGCAGTGGGACTCCGTCGGGGGCCCTCCACTTT.